The next 30 T cell receptor beta chains were all read from a single sample in a study of T-cell memory formation after mild COVID-19. MiXCR was run by TCRdb on the 5' RACE reads, yielding one entry per CDR3 protein. The repertoire consists of about half a million distinct CDR3 sequences, with about 20% occurring once and the leading ten covering around 12%. The source material was PBMCs or a T cell subset sorted from them (not recorded which). These receptors were collected from an adult woman who had mild COVID-19 (a few samples of this study predate the infection). Cell type and time point are not known.

This clonotype appeared a few times. V and J are TRBV5-4 and TRBJ1-5; a possible D gene is TRBD1 (5 bases). V lost 4 bases to trimming and J lost 2 bases, with 13 bases between them. The CDR3 totals 15 residues. Germline CDR1 reads SGHNT; CDR2 reads YYREEE (reference sequence). In DNA, the CDR3 is TGTGCCAGCAGCCGCGGAGGGGTGGGCAATCAGCCCCAGCATTTT. As protein: CASSRGGVGNQPQHF. The full variable domain, in which reference TRBV5-4 and TRBJ1-5 provide the parts outside the CDR3, is ETGVTQSPTHLIKTRGQQVTLRCSSQSGHNTVSWYQQALGQGPQFIFQYYREEENGRGNFPPRFSGLQFPNYSSELNVNALELDDSALYLCASSRGGVGNQPQHFGDGTRLSIL.

V gene TRBV20-1 combines with J gene TRBJ2-3, with a possible D match to TRBD2 (5 bases). Trimming took off 3 bases at V and 3 bases at J, with 13 bases between the two ends. CDR1 and CDR2 from the germline V gene are DFQATT and SNEGSKA (reference sequence). The CDR3 length is 14 residues. CDR3 residues: CSASKGGATDTQYF. In nucleotides, the CDR3 is TGCAGTGCTAGTAAAGGAGGAGCGACAGATACGCAGTATTTT.

There are many counts of this clonotype. The chain recombines TRBV7-8 with TRBJ1-3; 8 nucleotides agree with TRBD1. This CDR3 contains 16 residues. CDR1 and CDR2 (germline): SGHVS, FQNEAQ. V lost 4 bases, J lost 4 bases, and 9 bases stayed unmatched. CDR3 nucleotide sequence: TGTGCCAGCAGCTCAGCCGTCAGGGGGCAGGGAAACACCATATATTTT. Translation: CASSSAVRGQGNTIYF.

This clonotype was counted a few times. The chain joins TRBV2 to TRBJ2-1, with 9 bases fitting TRBD1. CDR1 and CDR2 (germline): SNHLY, FYNNEI. The CDR3 length is 16 residues. Trimming removed 2 bases from V and 6 bases from J; junction bases left unmatched: 8. The chain's CDR3 is CASSEFGTGLGNEQFF. The CDR3 coding sequence is TGTGCCAGCAGTGAATTTGGGACAGGGCTGGGCAATGAGCAGTTCTTC.

V is TRBV20-1 and J is TRBJ2-1, with no clear D. Germline assignment: CDR1 DFQATT and CDR2 SNEGSKA (reference sequence). The CDR3 runs to 13 residues. With 3 bases removed from V and 2 bases from J, the gap between germline ends came to 8 bases. DNA for the CDR3: TGCAGTGCTAGCGGAGATACCTACAATGAGCAGTTCTTC. Residues: CSASGDTYNEQFF.

The chain carries TRBV12-5 and TRBJ2-3; TRBD2 might be the D (6 bases). The CDR3 spans 14 residues. V lost 3 bases and J 0 bases, leaving 7 bases between the germline ends. Germline assignment: CDR1 LGHNT and CDR2 FRNRAP. The chain's CDR3 is CASGLSGSTDTQYF. The CDR3 coding sequence is TGTGCTAGTGGTTTAAGCGGGAGCACAGATACGCAGTATTTT.

This clonotype was observed a few times. The chain couples TRBV5-1 to TRBJ2-7; no firm D call. The CDR3 spans 13 residues. V was shortened by 1 base and J by 0 bases, with 5 bases between the two germline ends. The V gene's germline CDR1 is SGHRS and CDR2 YFSETQ. The CDR3 protein is CASSLHTSYEQYF. CDR3 in DNA: TGCGCCAGCAGCTTGCACACCTCCTACGAGCAGTACTTC.

This chain joins TRBV7-3 and TRBJ1-2, with 9 nucleotides matching TRBD1. Germline CDR1 and CDR2: SGHTA and FQGTGA. Trimming at V came to 6 bases and at J to 8 bases, leaving 7 bases not matched to a gene. This CDR3 spans 13 amino acids. The CDR3 here is CASSPGTGSGYTF. In DNA, the CDR3 is TGTGCCAGCAGTCCCGGGACAGGGAGCGGCTACACCTTC.

This clonotype was recorded a few times. The rearrangement joins TRBV9 to TRBJ2-5; a possible D gene is TRBD2 (6 bases). The CDR3 covers 15 residues. The V and J ends lost 1 base and 1 base respectively, with 11 bases between them. Germline V gives CDR1 SGDLS, CDR2 YYNGEE. CDR3 bases: TGTGCCAGCAGCGTATTCGGGGGTTCCCAAGAGACCCAGTACTTC. It translates to CASSVFGGSQETQYF.

The chain combines TRBV7-9 with TRBJ2-1, with 8 bases that match TRBD1. With V trimmed by 8 bases and J by 6 bases, 15 bases remained unmatched. The CDR3 has 16 residues. Germline assignment: CDR1 SEHNR and CDR2 FQNEAQ (reference sequence). The CDR3 sequence: CASGPIPQGAVNEQFF. The DNA of the CDR3 is TGTGCCAGCGGACCTATACCGCAGGGGGCCGTCAATGAGCAGTTCTTC.

This clonotype has only a few counts. This chain connects TRBV30 to TRBJ1-2, with unresolved D. The CDR3 sequence is 10 residues long. Trimming stripped 3 bases from V and 2 bases from J, with 1 base between. Per the germline V gene, CDR1 is GTSNPN and CDR2 is SVGIG (reference sequence). The CDR3 is CAWRNYGYTF. The CDR3 DNA sequence: TGTGCCTGGAGGAACTATGGCTACACCTTC.

The rearrangement links TRBV6-4 to TRBJ2-1; either TRBD1 or TRBD2 may supply D (6 bases each). The V and J ends lost 4 bases and 0 bases respectively, with 10 bases between them. Per germline, CDR1 MRHNA and CDR2 SNTAGT. The CDR3 runs 15 residues. CDR3 DNA: TGTGCCAGCAGTGTAAGGGGGGACTCCTACAATGAGCAGTTCTTC. Translated, it gives CASSVRGDSYNEQFF.

The sample holds many counts of this clonotype. The chain carries TRBV30 and TRBJ1-5; D not resolved. Per the germline V gene, CDR1 is GTSNPN and CDR2 is SVGIG (reference sequence). This CDR3 region has 13 residues. V was clipped by 2 bases and J by 4 bases, with 9 bases between them. The DNA of the CDR3 is TGTGCCTGGAGTAGGGCAGGTAATCAGCCCCAGCATTTT. It codes for CAWSRAGNQPQHF.

CDR3 DNA: TGTGCCAGCAGCTACGGACAGAAGTATGAGCAGTTCTTC. It specifies CASSYGQKYEQFF. V usage is TRBV11-3 and J usage is TRBJ2-1; D may be TRBD1 (6 bases). Germline CDR1 and CDR2: SGHNT and YENEEA. Between the trimmed V and J ends, which lost 4 bases and 8 bases, there was a span of 12 bases. The CDR3 is made up of 13 amino acids.

The chain is built from TRBV29-1 and TRBJ1-2; D call uncertain. Germline CDR1 is SQVTM and CDR2 is ANQGSEA. The CDR3 has 9 residues. V was shortened by 4 bases and J by 11 bases, with 8 bases between the two germline ends. CDR3 DNA sequence: TGCAGCGTTGGTGAGGTTTACACCTTC. Its translation: CSVGEVYTF.

This clonotype was recorded a few times. This chain uses TRBV30 with TRBJ2-5; unclear D gene. V dropped 0 bases and J dropped 1 base, with 3 bases sitting between them. The CDR3 extends over 12 amino acids. The germline CDR1 and CDR2 sequences are GTSNPN and SVGIG (reference sequence). The chain's CDR3 is CAWSVGQETQYF. Here the CDR3 DNA reads TGTGCCTGGAGTGTGGGCCAAGAGACCCAGTACTTC.

CDR3: CASSSLDGYGYTF. Here the CDR3 DNA reads TGTGCCAGCAGCTCGCTCGACGGCTATGGCTACACCTTC. The rearrangement joins TRBV5-4 to TRBJ1-2; D remains unclear. The germline V gene encodes CDR1 SGHNT and CDR2 YYREEE (reference sequence). The CDR3 runs to 13 residues. Trimming removed 3 bases at V and 4 bases at J, with 10 bases between.

This clonotype has a handful of counts. The chain couples TRBV25-1 to TRBJ2-7; the match to TRBD1 covers 10 bases. Germline loops: CDR1 MGHDK, CDR2 SYGVNS. The CDR3 is 16 amino acids. V lost 4 bases, J lost 5 bases, and 11 bases stayed unmatched. The CDR3 coding sequence is TGTGCCAGCAGTGCAAGTTCCGGGACAGGGGCTGACGAGCAGTACTTC. Translation: CASSASSGTGADEQYF.

This chain joins TRBV6-6 and TRBJ2-5; D uncertain. V dropped 2 bases and J dropped 1 base, with 5 bases sitting between them. CDR3 length: 13 residues. The germline V gene encodes CDR1 MNHNY and CDR2 SVGAGI (reference sequence). The CDR3, as DNA: TGTGCCAGCAGTTACGCGTTCCAAGAGACCCAGTACTTC. Residues: CASSYAFQETQYF.

At least ten counts were recorded for this clonotype. The V call is TRBV5-1, the J call TRBJ2-1, with D possibly TRBD2 on 5 matching bases. The germline V and J ends were trimmed by 1 base and 0 bases, with 8 bases remaining between them. Germline lookup yields CDR1 SGHRS and CDR2 YFSETQ. The CDR3 sequence is 15 residues long. The CDR3 reads CASSLLRDSYNEQFF. DNA for the CDR3: TGCGCCAGCAGCTTGTTGAGGGACTCCTACAATGAGCAGTTCTTC.

This clonotype was seen at least ten times. V and J are TRBV12-3 or TRBV12-4 and TRBJ2-1, with 12 bases fitting TRBD1. The CDR3 is 14 residues long. Unmatched junction bases numbered 3, after V lost 3 bases and J lost 9 bases. In DNA, the CDR3 is TGTGCCAGCAGTTTCGGGACAGGGGGCAGTGAGCAGTTCTTC. Protein sequence: CASSFGTGGSEQFF.

V usage is TRBV29-1 and J usage is TRBJ2-3; D call uncertain. In germline, CDR1 is SQVTM, CDR2 ANQGSEA. The CDR3 consists of 11 residues. With 5 bases removed from V and 2 bases from J, the gap between germline ends came to 5 bases. The CDR3, as DNA: TGCAGCGTTCTAGACACAGATACGCAGTATTTT. This gives the protein CSVLDTDTQYF.

The table lists this clonotype with a few counts. The chain couples TRBV29-1 to TRBJ1-2, with 8 bases aligning to TRBD1. CDR1 is SQVTM and CDR2 is ANQGSEA in the germline V gene. CDR3 length: 13 residues. V was pared by 6 bases and J by 4 bases, with 7 bases of the junction left unmatched. CDR3 in DNA: TGCAGCGTCGATACAGGGGGGTTCTATGGCTACACCTTC. Translation gives CSVDTGGFYGYTF. Drawing the rest from reference TRBV29-1 and TRBJ1-2, the complete variable domain is SAVISQKPSRDICQRGTSLTIQCQVDSQVTMMFWYRQQPGQSLTLIATANQGSEATYESGFVIDKFPISRPNLTFSTLTVSNMSPEDSSIYLCSVDTGGFYGYTFGSGTRLTVV.

This clonotype appeared a few times. The rearrangement joins TRBV12-3 or TRBV12-4 to TRBJ1-3; D is unclear. With 6 bases removed from V and 5 bases from J, the gap between germline ends came to 23 bases. The CDR3 length is 17 residues. Here the CDR3 reads CASSLSGLRGRRNTIYF. The CDR3 nucleotides are TGTGCCAGCAGCCTTAGCGGCCTCCGCGGGAGGAGAAACACCATATATTTT.

V and J are TRBV20-1 and TRBJ2-7; D not certain. The length of the CDR3 is 14 residues. V was cut by 0 bases and J by 1 base, with 10 bases left in between. Germline V gene lookup returns CDR1 DFQATT and CDR2 SNEGSKA (reference sequence). CDR3 sequence (DNA): TGCAGTGCTAGAGATATCGACGGATCCTACGAGCAGTACTTC. It encodes CSARDIDGSYEQYF.

The chain uses TRBV5-5 and TRBJ1-2; D not resolved. Per the germline V gene, CDR1 is SGHKS and CDR2 is YYEKEE (reference sequence). The CDR3 covers 12 residues. V was clipped by 10 bases and J by 0 bases, with 10 bases between them. The CDR3 protein is CACDTANYGYTF. CDR3 DNA sequence: TGTGCCTGCGACACGGCTAACTATGGCTACACCTTC. The full variable domain, with the rest looked up from reference TRBV5-5 and TRBJ1-2, is DAGVTQSPTHLIKTRGQQVTLRCSPISGHKSVSWYQQVLGQGPQFIFQYYEKEERGRGNFPDRFSARQFPNYSSELNVNALLLGDSALYLCACDTANYGYTFGSGTRLTVV.

The V and J genes are TRBV24-1 and TRBJ2-3, with D perhaps matching TRBD1 or TRBD2 (5 bases each). Trimming removed 2 bases at V and 2 bases at J, with 13 bases between. Germline-derived CDR1 and CDR2 are KGHDR and SFDVKD. There are 16 residues in the CDR3. CDR3 sequence: CATSDSGTGPTDTQYF. The CDR3 nucleotides are TGTGCCACCAGTGATTCTGGGACGGGACCCACAGATACGCAGTATTTT.

The sample holds a few counts of this clonotype. V is TRBV5-1 and J is TRBJ2-5, with TRBD2 identical over 8 bases. Germline assignment: CDR1 SGHRS and CDR2 YFSETQ. This CDR3 has 16 amino acids. The J segment lost 4 bases and the V segment lost 0 bases, leaving 8 bases of the junction unmatched. The CDR3 nucleotides read TGCGCCAGCAGCTTGGCCGGGGGGGATCTAGCAGAGACCCAGTACTTC. Its protein is CASSLAGGDLAETQYF.

In its sample, this clonotype was seen many times. The chain combines TRBV12-3 or TRBV12-4 with TRBJ2-7; D might be TRBD1 (5 bases). The ends were cut back, 5 bases at V and 0 bases at J, with 14 bases in the middle. There are 15 residues in the CDR3. The CDR3 coding sequence is TGTGCCAGCAGTGCTGGGGCGGTGCTCTCCTACGAGCAGTACTTC. This codes for CASSAGAVLSYEQYF.

In its sample, this clonotype was seen a few times. The chain employs TRBV6-2 or TRBV6-3 and TRBJ2-1, with TRBD2 matching over 10 bases. V lost 6 bases and J lost 5; bases outside the gene matches: 13. CDR3 size: 17 residues. Germline V gene sequence: CDR1 MNHEY, CDR2 SVGEGT. The CDR3: CASSPAGRAGGHNEQFF. The CDR3 coding sequence is TGTGCCAGCAGCCCGGCAGGGCGAGCGGGAGGGCACAATGAGCAGTTCTTC.